A selection of T cell receptor beta chains follows, all from one sample in a study of early T cells in non-severe SARS-CoV-2 infection. Using its own MiXCR run on the 5' RACE reads, TCRdb lists one record per CDR3 protein. The table lists about 100,000 distinct CDR3 sequences, 11% of them singletons. The sample comprised whole blood. The receptors originated from an adult who was a healthcare worker with PCR-confirmed SARS-CoV-2 infection or an uninfected control (not recorded which). Both conserved end residues are part of each CDR3.

V gene: TRBV11-2; J gene: TRBJ2-6; CDR3 protein: CASSSQRWVSGANVLTF
V gene: TRBV15; J gene: TRBJ1-4; CDR3 protein: CATSRDSTRDRGEKLFF
V gene: TRBV7-3; J gene: TRBJ2-3; CDR3 protein: CASSRQGAGSFLIDTQYF
V gene: TRBV3-1; J gene: TRBJ2-1; CDR3 protein: CASSRGRASYNEQFF
V gene: TRBV28; J gene: TRBJ2-1; CDR3 protein: CASSLTNSYNEQFF
V gene: TRBV12-3/TRBV12-4; J gene: TRBJ2-5; CDR3 protein: CASSYRRRRRRETQYF
V gene: TRBV12-3/TRBV12-4; J gene: TRBJ1-1; CDR3 protein: CASSPDRRNTEAFF
V gene: TRBV7-9; J gene: TRBJ2-3; CDR3 protein: CASSSRGPDTQYF
V gene: TRBV2; J gene: TRBJ2-7; CDR3 protein: CASSPEPYEQYF
V gene: TRBV28; J gene: TRBJ2-7; CDR3 protein: CASSLGQGSSYEQYF
V gene: TRBV7-9; J gene: TRBJ2-2; CDR3 protein: CASSFRVTGELFF
V gene: TRBV18; J gene: TRBJ2-7; CDR3 protein: CASSPRLAGAEEQYF
V gene: TRBV21-1; J gene: TRBJ2-3; CDR3 protein: CASSKEYRERCTDTQYF
V gene: TRBV14; J gene: TRBJ2-1; CDR3 protein: CASSPWTQNIYEQFF
V gene: TRBV20-1; J gene: TRBJ2-3; CDR3 protein: CSASSSGSADTQYF
V gene: TRBV6-1; J gene: TRBJ2-1; CDR3 protein: CASSGPSGWQFF
V gene: TRBV12-3/TRBV12-4; J gene: TRBJ2-2; CDR3 protein: CASRTSDTGELFF
V gene: TRBV27; J gene: TRBJ2-7; CDR3 protein: CASRRIAGGRTYEQYF
V gene: TRBV6-5; J gene: TRBJ2-7; CDR3 protein: CASSYSTESPTPYEQYF
V gene: TRBV5-4; J gene: TRBJ1-1; CDR3 protein: CASSTGEGAEAFF
V gene: TRBV28; J gene: TRBJ2-7; CDR3 protein: CASGSPGVPYEQYF
V gene: TRBV7-8; J gene: TRBJ2-2; CDR3 protein: CASSLIGLAGYTGELFF
V gene: TRBV30; J gene: TRBJ2-3; CDR3 protein: CAWSQGIGTDTQYF
V gene: TRBV13; J gene: TRBJ2-7; CDR3 protein: CASSLSDSLLREQYF
V gene: TRBV7-2; J gene: TRBJ2-7; CDR3 protein: CASSLPRTASYEQYF
V gene: TRBV24-1; J gene: TRBJ2-1; CDR3 protein: CATSDYLAGSYNEQFF
V gene: TRBV28; J gene: TRBJ2-7; CDR3 protein: CASSLTGDEQYF
V gene: TRBV11-2; J gene: TRBJ2-7; CDR3 protein: CASSPLRRAVTYEQYF
V gene: TRBV5-1; J gene: TRBJ2-5; CDR3 protein: CASSLVQGGTQYF
V gene: TRBV7-9; J gene: TRBJ1-2; CDR3 protein: CASSRDRDPNYGYTF
V gene: TRBV4-3; J gene: TRBJ1-1; CDR3 protein: CASSQEWMNTEAFF
V gene: TRBV9; J gene: TRBJ2-7; CDR3 protein: CASSARATSYEQYF
V gene: TRBV10-3; J gene: TRBJ1-3; CDR3 protein: CAISQGLSGNTIYF
V gene: TRBV11-2; J gene: TRBJ2-2; CDR3 protein: CASTLFSLTGELFF
V gene: TRBV28; J gene: TRBJ1-2; CDR3 protein: CASCAGADYGYTF
V gene: TRBV4-1; J gene: TRBJ1-1; CDR3 protein: CASSRSGRTEAFF
V gene: TRBV29-1; J gene: TRBJ2-1; CDR3 protein: CSVDREGTRAYNEQFF
V gene: TRBV28; J gene: TRBJ2-3; CDR3 protein: CASSLPLAGVADTQYF
V gene: TRBV20-1; J gene: TRBJ2-1; CDR3 protein: CSGKLAGSYNEQFF
V gene: TRBV10-3; J gene: TRBJ2-1; CDR3 protein: CAISVAGGNSAGGPQDEQFF
V gene: TRBV15; J gene: TRBJ1-1; CDR3 protein: CATSRDIGLNTEAFF
V gene: TRBV19; J gene: TRBJ2-4; CDR3 protein: CATSGRGFGNIQYF
V gene: TRBV7-9; J gene: TRBJ2-7; CDR3 protein: CASSSGRHYEQYF
V gene: TRBV7-9; J gene: TRBJ2-3; CDR3 protein: CASSRGGVAGVDTQYF
V gene: TRBV5-1; J gene: TRBJ2-1; CDR3 protein: CASSLEWSSEQFF